The sequence of this T cell receptor (beta chain) was determined in a study of blood T cell repertoires in COVID-19. Study-wide background: The study drew acute and convalescent COVID-19 samples from the United States, Italy and Spain. PBMCs, B-cell-depleted T cells, or T cells were the source of the cDNA or gDNA that made up the material.

The Seattle patients, enrolled during active infection, were followed longitudinally. The V and J ends lost 4 bases and 0 bases, in that order; junction bases with no gene match: 12. CDR1 is SGHNT, CDR2 YYREEE, per germline (reference sequence). The CDR3 totals 17 residues. Original handling: Nucleated cell counts were estimated from reference gene primer amplification. TCRdb keeps only in-frame clones here, not all; method: immunoSEQ multiplex PCR. V and J calls and clone size are given by that table; D and trimming were obtained from the DNA. Here the sample spans hundreds of thousands of clones, about 87% being singletons.

The chain combines TRBV5-4 with TRBJ1-1; 7 nucleotides align to TRBD1. The specimen sequenced was peripheral blood. This clonotype was obtained from a woman between 50 and 59 years old with COVID-19, enrolled during active disease. The CDR3 DNA reads TGTGCCAGCAGCGGCGCGGGACAGCCTCGCTTGAACACTGAAGCTTTCTTT. Protein: CASSGAGQPRLNTEAFF. Combining the CDR3 with reference TRBV5-4 and TRBJ1-1 gives the whole variable domain ETGVTQSPTHLIKTRGQQVTLRCSSQSGHNTVSWYQQALGQGPQFIFQYYREEENGRGNFPPRFSGLQFPNYSSELNVNALELDDSALYLCASSGAGQPRLNTEAFFGQGTRLTVV.